This TCR beta chain was retrieved from a study of OX40 agonist ivuxolimab in advanced cancers. The CDR3 runs to 11 residues. Germline lookup yields CDR1 PRHDT and CDR2 FYEKMQ (reference sequence). Trimming cost V 2 bases and J 9 bases, with 8 bases left between them. The repertoire was sequenced with immunoSEQ multiplex PCR; TCRdb's copy has only in-frame clones and lacks some. The sample consists of 65,000 to 90,000 clones, 80% to 95% of them appearing once. Sequencing used CD4+ or CD8+ T cells sorted from blood, obtained in a trial of the OX40 agonist ivuxolimab. The sequence was collected from an adult with an advanced solid tumor such as melanoma, head and neck, liver or kidney cancer. The rearrangement joins TRBV13 to TRBJ2-7, with D unresolved. The DNA of the CDR3 is TGTGCCAGCAGCTTATTCAGAAGGCAGTACTTC. It is translated as CASSLFRRQYF.